A single sample is the source of the 21 T cell receptor beta chains below, sequenced in a study of blood T cell repertoires in COVID-19. Repertoires were generated with immunoSEQ multiplex PCR, while TCRdb's copy carries only in-frame clones and drops some. This table has 90,000 to 130,000 clones, more than 75% appearing once. Sequenced: peripheral blood. The receptor set was obtained from a man aged 35 to 55 with acute or convalescent COVID-19.

The rearrangement links TRBV5-1 to TRBJ1-1; 7 nucleotides match TRBD1. The V gene's germline CDR1 is SGHRS and CDR2 YFSETQ. There are 13 residues in the CDR3. Trimming cost V 4 bases and J 4 bases; bases outside gene matches: 4. The CDR3 DNA reads as TGCGCCAGCAGCCCGGGACAGCTCACTGAAGCTTTCTTT. This translates into CASSPGQLTEAFF.

V is TRBV6-6 and J is TRBJ2-1, with 12 bases fitting TRBD2. V shed 6 bases, J shed 10 bases, and the junction held 10 bases outside the gene matches. Germline values: CDR1 MNHNY, CDR2 SVGAGI (reference sequence). CDR3 length: 15 residues. CDR3 loop: CASSYRTSGDGEQFF. For the CDR3, the DNA is TGTGCCAGCAGCTATCGGACTAGCGGGGACGGGGAGCAGTTCTTC.

The chain combines TRBV7-2 with TRBJ1-4; TRBD1 aligns across 7 bases. CDR3 size: 15 residues. From germline, CDR1 is SGHTA and CDR2 FQGNSA. Trimming at V came to 1 base and at J to 6 bases, leaving 5 bases not matched to a gene. The CDR3 DNA reads as TGTGCCAGCAGCTTAGACGGGACAGCGTATGAAAAACTGTTTTTT. Protein sequence: CASSLDGTAYEKLFF.

The chain links TRBV12-3 or TRBV12-4 to TRBJ1-6; D unclear. Trimming took off 2 bases at V and 9 bases at J, with 5 bases between the two ends. The CDR3 contains 12 residues. CDR3 DNA sequence: TGTGCCAGCAGTTTAAACGGTTCACCCCTCCACTTT. Protein sequence: CASSLNGSPLHF.

The chain employs TRBV3-1 (or the pseudogene TRBV3-2) and TRBJ2-3; perhaps TRBD1 as D (5 bases). This CDR3 is built from 13 residues. Germline values: CDR1 LGHDT, CDR2 YNNKEL (reference sequence). V lost 0 bases and J lost 6, with 7 bases in between. The CDR3, as DNA: TGTGCCAGCAGCCAAGATCGACAGGATACGCAGTATTTT. It encodes CASSQDRQDTQYF.

V gene TRBV4-3 combines with J gene TRBJ2-7, with D perhaps TRBD2 (6 bases). The CDR3 extends over 14 amino acids. V lost 0 bases to trimming and J lost 2 bases, with 8 bases between them. Germline V gene data show CDR1 as LGHNA and CDR2 as YSLEER. The CDR3 loop reads CASSQEPGAYEQYF. The DNA for the CDR3 is TGCGCCAGCAGCCAAGAGCCGGGAGCCTACGAGCAGTACTTC.

The V call is TRBV11-2, the J call TRBJ1-6, with D possibly being TRBD1 (5 bases). CDR1 is SGHAT and CDR2 is FQNNGV in the germline V gene. V was pared by 1 base and J by 4 bases, with 8 bases between. The CDR3 has 15 amino acids. DNA of the CDR3: TGTGCCAGCAGCTTAGCCGCAGGGTATAATTCACCCCTCCACTTT. It specifies CASSLAAGYNSPLHF.

The J gene is TRBJ2-1, the V gene TRBV7-9; the D gene is possibly TRBD1 (5 bases). The V gene lost 5 bases and the J gene lost 9 bases, with 20 bases spanning the gap. This CDR3 is 15 amino acids long. From germline, CDR1 is SEHNR and CDR2 FQNEAQ (reference sequence). The chain's CDR3 is CASSLLGQGGTEQFF. The CDR3 DNA sequence: TGTGCCAGCAGCCTCCTGGGGCAGGGTGGTACTGAGCAGTTCTTC. The full variable domain, its missing parts supplied by reference TRBV7-9 and TRBJ2-1, is DTGVSQNPRHKITKRGQNVTFRCDPISEHNRLYWYRQTLGQGPEFLTYFQNEAQLEKSRLLSDRFSAERPKGSFSTLEIQRTEQGDSAMYLCASSLLGQGGTEQFFGPGTRLTVL.

The genes are TRBV27 and TRBJ1-2, with D maybe TRBD1 (5 bases). The germline V and J ends were trimmed by 2 bases and 4 bases, with 11 bases remaining between them. This CDR3 spans 14 amino acids. From germline, CDR1 is MNHEY and CDR2 SMNVEV (reference sequence). CDR3: CASSLGGGRYGYTF. The CDR3 DNA follows: TGTGCCAGCAGTTTAGGGGGAGGTCGCTATGGCTACACCTTC.

This sequence joins TRBV6-2 or TRBV6-3 and TRBJ2-1; no clear D. CDR1 and CDR2 from the germline V gene are MNHEY and SVGEGT. The CDR3 has 15 amino acids. Trimming shortened V by 5 bases and J by 5 bases, and 16 bases separated the two germline ends. For the CDR3, the DNA is TGTGCCAGCAGTCCGACTCGTACCTCTAACAATGAGCAGTTCTTC. Residues: CASSPTRTSNNEQFF.

The gene calls are TRBV6-2 or TRBV6-3 and TRBJ2-5; TRBD2 matches 11 bases. V lost 6 bases and J lost 9; bases outside the gene matches: 9. The CDR3 runs 14 residues. The germline V gene has CDR1 MNHEY and CDR2 SVGEGT. The CDR3 DNA follows: TGTGCCAGCAGCCGTTCGTCGACTAGCGGGGCCCAGTACTTC. Its translation: CASSRSSTSGAQYF.

The V call is TRBV11-2, the J call TRBJ1-3; D might be TRBD1 (6 bases). Germline CDR1 reads SGHAT; CDR2 reads FQNNGV. Trimming took off 1 base at V and 5 bases at J, with 12 bases between the two ends. This CDR3 is 15 amino acids long. CDR3 nucleotides: TGTGCCAGCAGCTTAGGGCAGGGGCGCAGAAACACCATATATTTT. Its translation is CASSLGQGRRNTIYF.

This chain connects TRBV11-2 to TRBJ1-5; 9 bases line up with TRBD1. With 5 bases clipped from V and 7 bases from J, the junction kept 9 bases outside the gene matches. Germline V gene data show CDR1 as SGHAT and CDR2 as FQNNGV. CDR3 size: 15 residues. This CDR3 reads CASSRTGGDGQPQHF. In DNA form, the CDR3 reads TGTGCCAGCAGCCGAACAGGGGGCGACGGCCAGCCCCAGCATTTT.

This chain joins TRBV30 and TRBJ1-2; TRBD1 aligns across 10 bases. Per the germline V gene, CDR1 is GTSNPN and CDR2 is SVGIG (reference sequence). With 1 base clipped from V and 0 bases from J, the junction kept 5 bases outside the gene matches. The CDR3 covers 16 residues. CDR3 bases: TGTGCCTGGAGTGACGGGACAGGGGTCACTAACTATGGCTACACCTTC. This gives the protein CAWSDGTGVTNYGYTF.

The V and J genes are TRBV5-1 and TRBJ1-6; 11 nucleotides agree with TRBD1. CDR1 and CDR2 from the germline V gene are SGHRS and YFSETQ. J lost 7 bases, V lost 0 bases, and 0 bases had no gene match. This CDR3 has 15 amino acids. In nucleotides, the CDR3 is TGCGCCAGCAGCTTGGGGGACAGGGGGAATTCACCCCTCCACTTT. This translates into CASSLGDRGNSPLHF.

The rearrangement uses TRBV5-6 and TRBJ2-2, with D perhaps matching TRBD2 (6 bases). CDR3 length equals 15 residues. Trimming shortened V by 4 bases and J by 5 bases, and 15 bases separated the two germline ends. Germline V gene lookup returns CDR1 SGHDT and CDR2 YYEEEE. The CDR3 sequence is CASSAPGLLTGELFF. CDR3 sequence (DNA): TGTGCCAGCAGCGCACCGGGACTTCTTACCGGGGAGCTGTTTTTT.

This chain links TRBV19 with TRBJ2-5, with 7 bases matching TRBD1. Germline CDR1 is LNHDA and CDR2 is SQIVND (reference sequence). CDR3 size: 13 residues. V trimming: 7 bases; J trimming: 3 bases; junction bases outside the gene matches: 5. For the CDR3, the DNA is TGTGCCAGTAACCGGGACAGCGAAGAGACCCAGTACTTC. Its protein is CASNRDSEETQYF. Based on the CDR3 plus reference TRBV19 and TRBJ2-5, the full variable domain is DGGITQSPKYLFRKEGQNVTLSCEQNLNHDAMYWYRQDPGQGLRLIYYSQIVNDFQKGDIAEGYSVSREKKESFPLTVTSAQKNPTAFYLCASNRDSEETQYFGPGTRLLVL.

The rearrangement joins TRBV5-1 to TRBJ1-1; the match to TRBD1 covers 12 bases. Germline V gene sequence: CDR1 SGHRS, CDR2 YFSETQ. Trimming at V came to 6 bases and at J to 4 bases, leaving 10 bases not matched to a gene. This CDR3 region has 16 residues. The CDR3 reads CASNPGQGARSTEAFF. The CDR3 nucleotides are TGCGCCAGCAATCCGGGACAGGGGGCGAGGAGCACTGAAGCTTTCTTT.

The chain joins TRBV27 to TRBJ1-2, with 8 bases identical to TRBD1. The CDR3 has 15 residues. V lost 2 bases, J lost 7 bases, and 9 bases stayed unmatched. Per germline, CDR1 MNHEY and CDR2 SMNVEV (reference sequence). CDR3 sequence reads: CASSLDPRGLSGYTF. As DNA, the CDR3 is TGTGCCAGCAGTTTAGACCCCAGGGGGCTAAGTGGCTACACCTTC.

This chain connects TRBV9 to TRBJ1-1; TRBD1 matches 8 bases. V trimming: 4 bases; J trimming: 1 base; junction bases outside the gene matches: 6. The CDR3 extends over 15 amino acids. CDR1 and CDR2 (germline): SGDLS, YYNGEE. The CDR3: CASSPRTGPNTEAFF. The CDR3 region has the DNA TGTGCCAGCAGCCCCCGGACAGGGCCGAACACTGAAGCTTTCTTT. The variable domain in full, completed from reference TRBV9 and TRBJ1-1, reads DSGVTQTPKHLITATGQRVTLRCSPRSGDLSVYWYQQSLDQGLQFLIQYYNGEERAKGNILERFSAQQFPDLHSELNLSSLELGDSALYFCASSPRTGPNTEAFFGQGTRLTVV.

The rearrangement links TRBV19 to TRBJ1-1, with D perhaps matching TRBD1 (6 bases). Trimming stripped 3 bases from V and 4 bases from J, with 15 bases between. The germline V gene has CDR1 LNHDA and CDR2 SQIVND (reference sequence). The CDR3 is 15 residues long. The DNA for the CDR3 is TGTGCCAGTAGTATGAGGGCAGGGGTGGCCACTGAAGCTTTCTTT. Residues: CASSMRAGVATEAFF.